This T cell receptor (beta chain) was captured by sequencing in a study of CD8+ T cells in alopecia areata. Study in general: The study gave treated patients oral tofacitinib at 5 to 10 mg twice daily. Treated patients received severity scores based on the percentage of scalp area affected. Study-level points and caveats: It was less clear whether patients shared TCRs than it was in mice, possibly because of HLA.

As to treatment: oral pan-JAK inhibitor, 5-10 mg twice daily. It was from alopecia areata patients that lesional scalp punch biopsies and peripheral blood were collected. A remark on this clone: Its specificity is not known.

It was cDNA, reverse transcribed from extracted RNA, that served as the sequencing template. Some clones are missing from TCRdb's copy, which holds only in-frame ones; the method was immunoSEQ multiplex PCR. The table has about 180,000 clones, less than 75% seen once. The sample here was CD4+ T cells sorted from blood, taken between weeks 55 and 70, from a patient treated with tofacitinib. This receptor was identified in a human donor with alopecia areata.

CDR3 DNA sequence: TGCGCCAGCAGCTTGGACCGGCCCGGACAGGGCAATTCACCCCTCCACTTT. Translating gives CASSLDRPGQGNSPLHF. V usage is TRBV5-1 and J usage is TRBJ1-6; TRBD1 matches at 8 bases. CDR1 and CDR2 (germline): SGHRS, YFSETQ. J lost 7 bases, V lost 0 bases, and 9 bases had no gene match. The CDR3 runs 17 residues.